A single sample gave rise to the 19 T cell receptor beta chains below, sequenced in a study of T-cell memory formation after mild COVID-19. A single record per CDR3 protein comes from TCRdb applying MiXCR to the 5' RACE reads. Among about 400,000 distinct CDR3 sequences listed, about a sixth were seen once. Sequenced input: PBMCs or a T cell subset sorted from them (not recorded which). The origin of the receptors is a man in his late teens or twenties who had mild COVID-19 (a few samples of this study predate the infection). Cell type and time point are not known.

The chain combines TRBV7-8 with TRBJ2-7; no clear D. This CDR3 is 14 amino acids long. Germline assignment: CDR1 SGHVS and CDR2 FQNEAQ. Trimming removed 5 bases from V and 3 bases from J, with 14 bases in between. The CDR3 protein is CASSGPVGGYEQYV. CDR3 sequence (DNA): TGTGCCAGCAGCGGGCCCGTTGGTGGCTACGAGCAGTACGTC.

There are a few counts of this clonotype. The chain employs TRBV29-1 and TRBJ2-1; 8 bases are a match to TRBD1. Germline V lookup: CDR1 SQVTM, CDR2 ANQGSEA. CDR3 size: 13 residues. V lost 7 bases, J lost 8 bases, and 10 bases stayed unmatched. This CDR3 reads CSAFRTGIDEQFF. The DNA of the CDR3 is TGCAGCGCGTTCCGGACAGGGATCGATGAGCAGTTCTTC.

This chain connects TRBV10-3 to TRBJ2-2, with 8 bases fitting TRBD2. This CDR3 has 15 residues. Germline lookup yields CDR1 ENHRY and CDR2 SYGVKD. With V trimmed by 6 bases and J by 4 bases, 7 bases remained unmatched. DNA of the CDR3: TGTGCCATCAGCGTAGCGGGGAAGGGCACCGGGGAGCTGTTTTTT. Protein product: CAISVAGKGTGELFF.

This clonotype was found a few times. The chain is built from TRBV5-1 and TRBJ1-1; D perhaps matches TRBD1 (5 bases). The ends were cut back, 3 bases at V and 3 bases at J, with 12 bases in the middle. The CDR3 covers 14 residues. Germline V gene lookup returns CDR1 SGHRS and CDR2 YFSETQ. CDR3 DNA sequence: TGCGCCAGCAGCTCGGTCGGGGGAGACACTGAAGCTTTCTTT. Translating gives CASSSVGGDTEAFF.

The chain employs TRBV7-9 and TRBJ1-3; D unresolved. V dropped 5 bases and J dropped 6 bases, with 11 bases sitting between them. This CDR3 spans 13 amino acids. In germline, CDR1 is SEHNR, CDR2 FQNEAQ (reference sequence). The CDR3 is CASSPGLENTIYF. CDR3 nucleotide sequence: TGTGCCAGCAGCCCCGGACTGGAAAACACCATATATTTT.

This sequence joins TRBV15 and TRBJ2-5; 8 nucleotides line up with TRBD2. The V segment lost 5 bases and the J segment 9 bases; nucleotides outside the gene matches: 11. This CDR3 comprises 14 residues. Germline CDR1 and CDR2: LNHNV and YYDKDF (reference sequence). CDR3 bases: TGTGCCACCAGCGGGGGACTAGTGTCGGTTTCCCAGTACTTC. Amino acids: CATSGGLVSVSQYF. Complete variable domain (other parts from reference TRBV15 and TRBJ2-5): DAMVIQNPRYQVTQFGKPVTLSCSQTLNHNVMYWYQQKSSQAPKLLFHYYDKDFNNEADTPDNFQSRRPNTSFCFLDIRSPGLGDTAMYLCATSGGLVSVSQYFGPGTRLLVL.

J is TRBJ2-3 and V is TRBV5-1, with 13 bases identical to TRBD2. Germline CDR1 and CDR2: SGHRS and YFSETQ. The CDR3 extends over 19 amino acids. Trimming took 4 bases from V and 2 from J; bases not matched to a gene: 13. CDR3 sequence: CASSTEGRTSGGPTDTQYF. The CDR3 DNA follows: TGCGCCAGCAGCACGGAGGGCAGGACTAGCGGGGGTCCCACAGATACGCAGTATTTT.

This clonotype showed up just a few times. The V gene is TRBV12-3 or TRBV12-4, the J gene TRBJ1-4, with TRBD1 as a possible D gene (5 bases). The CDR3 is 16 residues long. Deletions cut 3 bases from V and 3 bases from J, with 14 bases between. The CDR3, as DNA: TGTGCCAGCAGTTTTAGGCAGGGCGGTGCTAATGAAAAACTGTTTTTT. Its protein is CASSFRQGGANEKLFF.

The chain recombines TRBV12-3 or TRBV12-4 with TRBJ2-5, with 10 bases aligning to TRBD1. The V gene end was trimmed by 6 bases and the J gene end by 9 bases; junction bases not matched to a gene: 22. There are 18 residues in the CDR3. This CDR3 reads CASSQPPFWRGQGEAQYF. The CDR3 DNA reads TGTGCCAGCAGCCAACCCCCGTTTTGGAGAGGACAGGGGGAGGCCCAGTACTTC.

The sample holds a few counts of this clonotype. J is TRBJ2-1 and V is TRBV5-1; 11 bases map to TRBD2. With V trimmed by 0 bases and J by 2 bases, 1 base remained unmatched. This CDR3 is built from 16 residues. CDR1 and CDR2 (germline): SGHRS, YFSETQ. CDR3 coding DNA: TGCGCCAGCAGCTTGGTACTAGCGGGAGCCTACAATGAGCAGTTCTTC. It codes for CASSLVLAGAYNEQFF.

This clonotype was detected a few times. The rearrangement links TRBV28 to TRBJ2-7; D possibly matches TRBD1 or TRBD2 (5 bases each). CDR3 length: 10 amino acids. Germline values: CDR1 MDHEN, CDR2 SYDVKM. The CDR3 sequence: CVRGRGEQYV. DNA for the CDR3: TGTGTTAGGGGACGGGGCGAGCAGTACGTC.

There are a few counts of this clonotype. The chain joins TRBV5-1 to TRBJ2-1; tentative D call: TRBD2 (6 bases). V was pared by 2 bases and J by 6 bases, with 15 bases between. From germline, CDR1 is SGHRS and CDR2 YFSETQ. The CDR3 extends over 15 amino acids. Here the CDR3 DNA reads TGCGCCAGCAGCTTCGGGGACTCGACACCCAATGAGCAGTTCTTC. This codes for CASSFGDSTPNEQFF.

This clonotype has more than one count but fewer than ten. The rearrangement links TRBV6-2 or TRBV6-3 to TRBJ2-7, with 7 nucleotides matching TRBD1. Trimming took 6 bases from V and 4 from J; bases not matched to a gene: 9. CDR3 length: 14 residues. Germline V gives CDR1 MNHEY, CDR2 SVGEGT. This chain's CDR3 is CASRPDREVYEQYV. As DNA, the CDR3 is TGTGCCAGCAGACCCGACAGGGAAGTGTACGAGCAGTACGTC.

The V gene is TRBV7-6, the J gene TRBJ1-1; D not resolved. V gave up 5 bases and J gave up 8 bases, with 15 bases separating them. The germline gives CDR1 SGHVS, CDR2 FNYEAQ. CDR3 size: 13 residues. This CDR3 reads CASSQTPAGEAFF. DNA of the CDR3: TGTGCCAGCAGCCAGACCCCGGCTGGGGAAGCTTTCTTT.

The DNA for the CDR3 is TGTGCCAGCAAGGTCGGGTTCGCCACAGATACGCAGTATTTT. It yields the protein CASKVGFATDTQYF. The V call is TRBV6-5, the J call TRBJ2-3; no definite D call. Trimming pared 7 bases from V and 2 bases from J, leaving 13 bases between. The CDR3 is made up of 14 amino acids. CDR1 is MNHEY, CDR2 SVGAGI, per germline.

In this sample, this clonotype turned up many times. The genes are TRBV20-1 and TRBJ2-7; 10 bases align to TRBD2. The CDR3 is 16 amino acids. V lost 0 bases to trimming and J lost 1 base; unmatched junction nucleotides: 6. Germline CDR1 is DFQATT and CDR2 is SNEGSKA (reference sequence). The CDR3 region has the DNA TGCAGTGCTAGAGATGTACTAGCGGGGATGTCCTACGAGCAGTACTTC. Translating gives CSARDVLAGMSYEQYF.

Note on this clonotype: A single base separates this from a much larger clone, so it may be a read error. The V gene is TRBV9, the J gene TRBJ2-7; 8 bases align to TRBD1. Looked up from germline, CDR1 is SGDLS and CDR2 is YYNGEE. The CDR3 is 12 residues long. With V trimmed by 3 bases and J by 7 bases, 3 bases remained unmatched. CDR3 amino acids: CASSGTGREQYF. In DNA, the CDR3 is TGTGCCAGCAGCGGGACAGGGCGGGAGCAGTACTTC.

The chain couples TRBV20-1 to TRBJ2-3, with D perhaps matching TRBD2 (7 bases). The CDR3 spans 13 residues. Germline V gene sequence: CDR1 DFQATT, CDR2 SNEGSKA (reference sequence). Deletions cut 6 bases from V and 7 bases from J, with 17 bases between. The DNA of the CDR3 is TGCAGTGCCAAAACGGGGGGCGGCTATACGCAGTATTTT. Its protein product is CSAKTGGGYTQYF.

The genes are TRBV6-5 and TRBJ2-5; TRBD2 is a possible D gene (6 bases). The germline V and J ends were trimmed by 0 bases and 2 bases, with 13 bases remaining between them. The CDR3 sequence is 16 residues long. The V gene's germline CDR1 is MNHEY and CDR2 SVGAGI. This CDR3 reads CASSYSFFGGQETQYF. CDR3 nucleotide sequence: TGTGCCAGCAGTTACTCGTTCTTTGGGGGGCAAGAGACCCAGTACTTC.